Following are 6 T cell receptor beta chains from one sample sequenced in a study of blood T cell repertoires in COVID-19 (dated by TCRdb to between 2020 and 2021). The protocol used for the library was the immunoSEQ multiplex PCR assay. Held by TCRdb, this immuneACCESS table contains in-frame sequences only and omits some clones. Under half of the omission traces to an unresolved V gene where checked; the cause of the rest is unknown. The sample table records 200,000 to 250,000 clones; nearly 85% of these occur just once. Together, the top ten hold around 1.3% of the sample. The sequenced sample was peripheral blood. The origin of the receptors is a woman in her twenties or thirties with COVID-19, enrolled during active disease.

This sequence joins TRBV13 and TRBJ2-7; 15 bases agree with TRBD2. Germline CDR1 is PRHDT and CDR2 is FYEKMQ (reference sequence). The CDR3 spans 17 residues. Trimming cost V 4 bases and J 1 base; bases outside gene matches: 5. CDR3 coding DNA: TGTGCCAGCAGCTCGGGACTAGCGGGAGGCGTGTCCTACGAGCAGTACTTC. Translated: CASSSGLAGGVSYEQYF.

The chain joins TRBV7-9 to TRBJ2-7, with 8 bases fitting TRBD1. Trimming took 4 bases from V and 7 from J; bases not matched to a gene: 3. The CDR3 contains 12 residues. Per germline, CDR1 SEHNR and CDR2 FQNEAQ (reference sequence). The CDR3: CASSYRTGEQYF. As DNA, the CDR3 is TGTGCCAGCAGCTATAGGACAGGGGAGCAGTACTTC. The entire variable domain, with the rest obtained from reference TRBV7-9 and TRBJ2-7, is as follows: DTGVSQNPRHKITKRGQNVTFRCDPISEHNRLYWYRQTLGQGPEFLTYFQNEAQLEKSRLLSDRFSAERPKGSFSTLEIQRTEQGDSAMYLCASSYRTGEQYFGPGTRLTVT.

Here the CDR3 reads CASRGLQAGELFF. CDR3 coding DNA: TGTGCCAGCAGGGGACTCCAAGCCGGGGAGCTGTTTTTT. This chain joins TRBV10-3 and TRBJ2-2; the D call may be TRBD1 or TRBD2 (6 bases each). CDR3 size: 13 residues. Trimming took off 10 bases at V and 6 bases at J, with 15 bases between the two ends. Per germline, CDR1 ENHRY and CDR2 SYGVKD.

The CDR3 sequence: CASRSPLGGAPLDNSPLHF. CDR3 nucleotides: TGTGCAAGTCGCTCCCCATTGGGGGGGGCGCCCCTTGATAATTCACCCCTCCACTTT. The chain links TRBV12-2 to TRBJ1-6. TRBV12-2 is given as a pseudogene. The CDR3 contains 19 residues.

The chain combines TRBV7-2 with TRBJ2-3; a weak D match, TRBD1 (6 bases). The V and J ends lost 8 bases and 4 bases respectively, with 13 bases between them. Germline V gene data show CDR1 as SGHTA and CDR2 as FQGNSA. The CDR3 runs to 13 residues. CDR3 sequence: CASGGQISDTQYF. The CDR3 DNA sequence: TGTGCCAGCGGCGGACAGATATCAGATACGCAGTATTTT.

This clone occurred a few times. This sequence joins TRBV5-6 and TRBJ1-3; D gene ambiguous. Germline lookup yields CDR1 SGHDT and CDR2 YYEEEE. V was clipped by 0 bases and J by 3 bases, with 10 bases between them. The CDR3 extends over 15 amino acids. The CDR3 DNA follows: TGTGCCAGCAGCTTGGACCCGGGGAGTGGAAACACCATATATTTT. Its translation: CASSLDPGSGNTIYF.